Listed here are 5 T cell receptor beta chains from one sample, sequenced in a study of blood T cell repertoires in COVID-19. Method: immunoSEQ multiplex PCR; TCRdb's copy keeps in-frame clones and lacks some. The data contain under 250,000 clones, 70% to 90% of them singletons. Sequenced: peripheral blood. Receptors were obtained from a man aged 18 to 30 with active or convalescent COVID-19.

The J gene is TRBJ1-2, the V gene TRBV7-2; the D gene is possibly TRBD1 (5 bases). The CDR3 is made up of 16 amino acids. Germline V gene lookup returns CDR1 SGHTA and CDR2 FQGNSA. V dropped 1 base and J dropped 5 bases, with 17 bases sitting between them. CDR3 nucleotides: TGTGCCAGCAGCTTAGATGGGGCCCTCTCCCCATATGGCTACACCTTC. Amino acid sequence: CASSLDGALSPYGYTF.

The V gene is TRBV27, the J gene TRBJ2-2; possibly TRBD2 for D (6 bases). The V gene lost 6 bases and the J gene lost 1 base, with 15 bases spanning the gap. Germline CDR1 is MNHEY and CDR2 is SMNVEV (reference sequence). The CDR3 has 16 amino acids. In DNA form, the CDR3 reads TGTGCCAGCAGACTTAGAGGGGAGGTGAACACCGGGGAGCTGTTTTTT. The encoded protein is CASRLRGEVNTGELFF.

In its sample, this clone was seen once. J is TRBJ2-5 and V is TRBV6-5; 9 bases align to TRBD1. CDR1 is MNHEY and CDR2 is SVGAGI in the germline V gene. V was clipped by 0 bases and J by 7 bases; unmatched bases: 6. This CDR3 comprises 15 residues. CDR3 coding DNA: TGTGCCAGCAGTTACTCGGGACAGGGTTTGGGGACCCAGTACTTC. Its translation is CASSYSGQGLGTQYF.

The chain recombines TRBV28 with TRBJ2-7; D is possibly TRBD2 (5 bases). The CDR3 is 14 residues long. V was trimmed by 3 bases and J by 0 bases, leaving 9 bases between them. Germline CDR1 reads MDHEN; CDR2 reads SYDVKM. DNA of the CDR3: TGTGCCAGCAGTTTTGACTATAGCTCCTACGAGCAGTACTTC. Translating gives CASSFDYSSYEQYF.

The chain employs TRBV6-1 and TRBJ2-5; TRBD1 agrees at 9 bases. CDR1 MNHNS and CDR2 SASEGT come from the germline V gene. With 3 bases clipped from V and 8 bases from J, the junction kept 4 bases outside the gene matches. This CDR3 has 13 amino acids. CDR3 sequence reads: CASSEGTGLTQYF. CDR3 bases: TGTGCCAGCAGTGAGGGGACAGGGCTCACCCAGTACTTC.